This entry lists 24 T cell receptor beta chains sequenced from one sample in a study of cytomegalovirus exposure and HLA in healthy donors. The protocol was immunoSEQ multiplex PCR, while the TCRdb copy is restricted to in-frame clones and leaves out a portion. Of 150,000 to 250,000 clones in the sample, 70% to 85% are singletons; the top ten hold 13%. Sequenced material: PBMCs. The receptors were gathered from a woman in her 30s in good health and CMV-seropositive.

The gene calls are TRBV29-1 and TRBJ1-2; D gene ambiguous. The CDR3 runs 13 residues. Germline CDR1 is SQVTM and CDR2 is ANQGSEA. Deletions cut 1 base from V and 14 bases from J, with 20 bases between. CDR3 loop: CSVEAFSPGEKTF. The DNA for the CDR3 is TGCAGCGTTGAAGCCTTCTCTCCCGGGGAGAAGACCTTC.

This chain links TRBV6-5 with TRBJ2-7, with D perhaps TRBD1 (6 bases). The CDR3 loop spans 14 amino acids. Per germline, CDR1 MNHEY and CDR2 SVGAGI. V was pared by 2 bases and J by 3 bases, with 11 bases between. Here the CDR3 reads CASSYPGRGYEQYF. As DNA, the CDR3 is TGTGCCAGCAGTTACCCGGGCAGGGGCTACGAGCAGTACTTC.

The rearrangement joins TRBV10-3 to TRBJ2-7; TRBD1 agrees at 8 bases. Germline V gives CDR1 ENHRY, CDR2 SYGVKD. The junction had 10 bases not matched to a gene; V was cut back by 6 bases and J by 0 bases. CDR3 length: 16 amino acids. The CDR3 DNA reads TGTGCCATCAGCGATCTAGGGACAGGAGTCTCCTACGAGCAGTACTTC. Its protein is CAISDLGTGVSYEQYF.

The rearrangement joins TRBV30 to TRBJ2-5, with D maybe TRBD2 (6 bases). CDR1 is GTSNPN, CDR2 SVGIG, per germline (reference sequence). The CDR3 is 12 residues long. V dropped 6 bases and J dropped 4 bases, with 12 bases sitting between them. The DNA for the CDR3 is TGTGCCTGCCCTCACGGGGGAGAGACCCAGTACTTC. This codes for CACPHGGETQYF.

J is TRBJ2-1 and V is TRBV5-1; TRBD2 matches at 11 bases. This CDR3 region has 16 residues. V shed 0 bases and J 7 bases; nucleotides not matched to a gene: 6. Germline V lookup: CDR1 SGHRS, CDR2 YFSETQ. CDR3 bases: TGCGCCAGCAGCTTGGAAGTTAGGACTAGCGGGAATGAGCAGTTCTTC. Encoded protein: CASSLEVRTSGNEQFF.

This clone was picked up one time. The CDR3 is CASSQDRTGGQPQHF. The CDR3 DNA reads TGCGCCAGCAGCCAAGATCGTACAGGGGGCCAGCCCCAGCATTTT. The rearrangement joins TRBV4-1 to TRBJ1-5; 9 bases fit TRBD1. V dropped 0 bases and J dropped 7; count of bases not matched to a gene: 4. The germline gives CDR1 MGHRA, CDR2 YSYEKL. CDR3 length: 15 residues.

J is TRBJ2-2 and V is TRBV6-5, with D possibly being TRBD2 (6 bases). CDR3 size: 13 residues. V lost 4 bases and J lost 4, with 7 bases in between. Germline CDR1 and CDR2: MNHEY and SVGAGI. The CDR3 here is CASSWDFTGELFF. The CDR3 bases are TGTGCCAGCAGTTGGGACTTCACCGGGGAGCTGTTTTTT.

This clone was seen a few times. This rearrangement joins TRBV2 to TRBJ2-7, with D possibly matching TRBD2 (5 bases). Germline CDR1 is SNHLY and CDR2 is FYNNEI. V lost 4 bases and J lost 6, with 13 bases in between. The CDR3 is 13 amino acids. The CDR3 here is CASSGESGSEQYF. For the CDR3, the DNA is TGTGCCAGCAGTGGGGAGTCCGGATCCGAGCAGTACTTC.

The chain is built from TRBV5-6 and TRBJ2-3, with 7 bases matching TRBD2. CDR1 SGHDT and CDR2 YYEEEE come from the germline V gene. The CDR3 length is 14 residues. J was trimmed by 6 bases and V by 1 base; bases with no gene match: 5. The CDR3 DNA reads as TGTGCCAGCAGCTTGTCCGCCGGGGGGGATACGCAGTATTTT. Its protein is CASSLSAGGDTQYF. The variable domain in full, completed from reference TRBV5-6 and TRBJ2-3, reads DAGVTQSPTHLIKTRGQQVTLRCSPKSGHDTVSWYQQALGQGPQFIFQYYEEEERQRGNFPDRFSGHQFPNYSSELNVNALLLGDSALYLCASSLSAGGDTQYFGPGTRLTVL.

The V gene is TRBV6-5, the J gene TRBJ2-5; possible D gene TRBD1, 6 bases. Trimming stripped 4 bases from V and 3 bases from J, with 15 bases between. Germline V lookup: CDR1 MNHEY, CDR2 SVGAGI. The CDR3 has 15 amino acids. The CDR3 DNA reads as TGTGCCAGCAGTTTTTCCATTAGGACAGAAGAGACCCAGTACTTC. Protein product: CASSFSIRTEETQYF.

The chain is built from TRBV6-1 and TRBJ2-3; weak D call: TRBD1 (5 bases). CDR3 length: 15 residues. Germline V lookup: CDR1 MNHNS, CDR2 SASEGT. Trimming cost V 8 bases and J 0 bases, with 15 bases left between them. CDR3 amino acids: CASGQNRISTDTQYF. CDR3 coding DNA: TGTGCCAGCGGACAAAACAGGATTAGCACAGATACGCAGTATTTT.

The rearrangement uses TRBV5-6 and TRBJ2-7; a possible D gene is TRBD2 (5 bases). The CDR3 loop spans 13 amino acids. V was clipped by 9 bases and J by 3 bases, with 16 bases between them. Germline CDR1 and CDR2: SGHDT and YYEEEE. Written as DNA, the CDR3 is TGTGCCACCCATCGAGCGGCACACTACGAGCAGTACTTC. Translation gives CATHRAAHYEQYF. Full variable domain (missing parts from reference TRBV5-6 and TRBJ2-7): DAGVTQSPTHLIKTRGQQVTLRCSPKSGHDTVSWYQQALGQGPQFIFQYYEEEERQRGNFPDRFSGHQFPNYSSELNVNALLLGDSALYLCATHRAAHYEQYFGPGTRLTVT.

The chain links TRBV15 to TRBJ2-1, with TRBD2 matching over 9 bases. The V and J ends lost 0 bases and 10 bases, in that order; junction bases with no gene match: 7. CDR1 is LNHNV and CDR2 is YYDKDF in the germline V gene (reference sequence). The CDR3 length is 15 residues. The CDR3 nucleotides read TGTGCCACCAGCAGAGATAGCGGGAGTGGGAGGGAGCAGTTCTTC. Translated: CATSRDSGSGREQFF. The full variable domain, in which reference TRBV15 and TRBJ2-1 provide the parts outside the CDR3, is DAMVIQNPRYQVTQFGKPVTLSCSQTLNHNVMYWYQQKSSQAPKLLFHYYDKDFNNEADTPDNFQSRRPNTSFCFLDIRSPGLGDTAMYLCATSRDSGSGREQFFGPGTRLTVL.

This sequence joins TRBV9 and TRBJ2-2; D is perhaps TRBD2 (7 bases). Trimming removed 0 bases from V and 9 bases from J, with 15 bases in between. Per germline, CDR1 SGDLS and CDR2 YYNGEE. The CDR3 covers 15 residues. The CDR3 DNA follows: TGTGCCAGCAGCGTAGAGCGGGGACACGGAAGGGAGCTGTTTTTT. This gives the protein CASSVERGHGRELFF.

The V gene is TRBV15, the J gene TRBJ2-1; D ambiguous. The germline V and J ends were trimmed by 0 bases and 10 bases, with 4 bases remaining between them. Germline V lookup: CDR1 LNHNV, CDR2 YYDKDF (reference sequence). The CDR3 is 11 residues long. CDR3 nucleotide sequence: TGTGCCACCAGCAGAGATTCAGAGCAGTTCTTC. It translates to CATSRDSEQFF.

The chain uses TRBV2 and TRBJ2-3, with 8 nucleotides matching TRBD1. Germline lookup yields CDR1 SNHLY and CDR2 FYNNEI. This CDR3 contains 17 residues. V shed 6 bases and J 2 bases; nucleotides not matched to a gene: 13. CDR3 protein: CASREGTGPPPTDTQYF. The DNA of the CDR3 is TGTGCCAGCAGGGAGGGGACAGGTCCTCCACCCACAGATACGCAGTATTTT.

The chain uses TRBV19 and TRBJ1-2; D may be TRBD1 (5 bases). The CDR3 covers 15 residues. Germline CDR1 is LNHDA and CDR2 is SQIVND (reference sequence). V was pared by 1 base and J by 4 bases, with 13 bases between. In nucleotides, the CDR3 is TGTGCCAGTAGTATAGGGGGCAGCCAGACCTATGGCTACACCTTC. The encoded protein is CASSIGGSQTYGYTF.

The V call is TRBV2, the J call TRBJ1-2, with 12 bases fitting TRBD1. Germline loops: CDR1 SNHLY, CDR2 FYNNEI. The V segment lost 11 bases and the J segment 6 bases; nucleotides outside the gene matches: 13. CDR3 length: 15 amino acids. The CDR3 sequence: CAGLPRGTGGHGYTF. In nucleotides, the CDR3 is TGTGCCGGACTCCCTCGCGGGACAGGGGGCCATGGCTACACCTTC.

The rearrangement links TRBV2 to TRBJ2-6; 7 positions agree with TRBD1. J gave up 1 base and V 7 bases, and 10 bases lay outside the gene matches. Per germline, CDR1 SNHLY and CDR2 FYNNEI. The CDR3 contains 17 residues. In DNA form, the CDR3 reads TGTGCCAGCACCCACCGGGACAGACAATCTGGGGCCAACGTCCTGACTTTC. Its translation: CASTHRDRQSGANVLTF.

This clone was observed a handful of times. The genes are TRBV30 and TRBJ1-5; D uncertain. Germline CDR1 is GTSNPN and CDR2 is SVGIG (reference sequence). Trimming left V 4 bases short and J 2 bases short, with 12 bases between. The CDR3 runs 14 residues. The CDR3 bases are TGTGCCTGGACCTTATCGGGAGGCAATCAGCCCCAGCATTTT. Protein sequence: CAWTLSGGNQPQHF.

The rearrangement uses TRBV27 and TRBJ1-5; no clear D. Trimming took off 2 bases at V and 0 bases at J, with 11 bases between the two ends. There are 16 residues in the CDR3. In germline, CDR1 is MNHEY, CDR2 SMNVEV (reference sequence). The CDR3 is CASSLAGANSNQPQHF. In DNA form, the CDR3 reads TGTGCCAGCAGTTTAGCGGGTGCGAATAGCAATCAGCCCCAGCATTTT.

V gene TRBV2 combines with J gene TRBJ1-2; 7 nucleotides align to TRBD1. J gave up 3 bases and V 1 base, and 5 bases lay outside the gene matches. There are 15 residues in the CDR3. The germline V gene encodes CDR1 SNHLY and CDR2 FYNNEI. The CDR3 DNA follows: TGTGCCAGCAGTGAAGTAGGCAGGGGGGACTATGGCTACACCTTC. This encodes CASSEVGRGDYGYTF.

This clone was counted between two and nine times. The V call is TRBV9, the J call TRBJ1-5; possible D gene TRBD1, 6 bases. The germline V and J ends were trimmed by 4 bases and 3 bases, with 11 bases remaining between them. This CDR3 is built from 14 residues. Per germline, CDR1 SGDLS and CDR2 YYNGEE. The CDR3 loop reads CASSPTGYNQPQHF. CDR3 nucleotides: TGTGCCAGCAGCCCTACAGGGTACAATCAGCCCCAGCATTTT.

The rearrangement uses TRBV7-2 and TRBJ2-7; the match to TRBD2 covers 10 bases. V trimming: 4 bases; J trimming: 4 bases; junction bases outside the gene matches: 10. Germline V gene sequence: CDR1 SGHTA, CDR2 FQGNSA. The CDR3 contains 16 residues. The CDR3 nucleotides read TGTGCCAGCAGCTCTAACCTACTAGCGGGGATTTACGAGCAGTACTTC. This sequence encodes CASSSNLLAGIYEQYF.